This TCR beta chain was sequenced in a study of blood T cell repertoires in COVID-19. Overall study: The cDNA or gDNA used as material had been derived from T cells, B-cell-depleted T cells, or PBMCs.

CDR3 length: 16 residues. V shed 0 bases and J shed 0 bases, with 9 bases lying between them. CDR1 SGHVS and CDR2 FQNEAQ come from the germline V gene. Some clones are missing from TCRdb's copy, which holds only in-frame ones; the method was immunoSEQ multiplex PCR. Here the sample spans around 170,000 clones, about four fifths being singletons. The rearrangement joins TRBV7-8 to TRBJ1-3; D remains ambiguous. This TCR was recovered from a man aged 65 to 79 who had recovered from COVID-19. Source material: peripheral blood. CDR3 protein: CASSLAARSSGNTIYF. CDR3 nucleotides: TGTGCCAGCAGCTTAGCGGCCAGAAGCTCTGGAAACACCATATATTTT.